These 8 T cell receptor beta chains were sequenced from one sample in a study of type 1 and type 2 diabetes patients. Genomic DNA was the PCR template. Amplification of the beta chain CDR3 used 30 forward and 13 reverse multiplex primers. TCRdb called the multiplex PCR reads again in MiXCR, with one record for every CDR3 protein. The sample has 250,000 to 300,000 distinct CDR3 sequences; around 47% are singletons. The specimen was peripheral blood mononuclear cells (PBMCs). The receptors come from a young man with type 2 diabetes.

The chain links TRBV9 to TRBJ1-6; no firm D call. This CDR3 comprises 14 residues. Trimming shortened V by 4 bases and J by 4 bases, and 9 bases separated the two germline ends. The germline gives CDR1 SGDLS, CDR2 YYNGEE. In nucleotides, the CDR3 is TGTGCCAGCAGCCCAAGACGTTATAATTCACCCCTCCACTTT. Translating it yields CASSPRRYNSPLHF.

The CDR3, as DNA: TGTGCCTGGAGTCCCCAGGATACGCAGTATTTT. It translates to CAWSPQDTQYF. This chain links TRBV30 with TRBJ2-3; D unclear. Deletions cut 2 bases from V and 6 bases from J, with 6 bases between. The CDR3 consists of 11 residues. Germline V gene sequence: CDR1 GTSNPN, CDR2 SVGIG (reference sequence).

This clonotype was seen a handful of times. The chain carries TRBV7-2 and TRBJ1-1; 11 bases line up with TRBD1. This CDR3 has 15 amino acids. CDR1 is SGHTA and CDR2 is FQGNSA in the germline V gene. V lost 1 base, J lost 7 bases, and 5 bases stayed unmatched. CDR3 nucleotides: TGTGCCAGCAGCTTAGAAGGGACAGGGGGGGGTGAAGCTTTCTTT. As protein: CASSLEGTGGGEAFF.

There are many counts of this clonotype. The chain combines TRBV7-3 with TRBJ2-3; no clear D gene. Germline V gene lookup returns CDR1 SGHTA and CDR2 FQGTGA. The V end was cut by 0 bases, the J end by 0 bases, with 4 bases between. This CDR3 is 14 amino acids long. DNA for the CDR3: TGTGCCAGCAGCTTAACTCCAAGCACAGATACGCAGTATTTT. Translated, it gives CASSLTPSTDTQYF.

This clonotype was picked up a small number of times. This sequence joins TRBV30 and TRBJ2-6; D call uncertain. V was clipped by 2 bases and J by 2 bases, with 1 base between them. The CDR3 runs to 12 residues. Looked up from germline, CDR1 is GTSNPN and CDR2 is SVGIG (reference sequence). This CDR3 reads CAWSPGANVLTF. The DNA for the CDR3 is TGTGCCTGGAGTCCTGGGGCCAACGTCCTGACTTTC.

There are a few counts of this clonotype. The chain couples TRBV19 to TRBJ2-7; 12 nucleotides line up with TRBD2. This CDR3 has 15 residues. V dropped 5 bases and J dropped 2; count of bases not matched to a gene: 4. CDR1 and CDR2 (germline): LNHDA, SQIVND (reference sequence). CDR3 in DNA: TGTGCCAGTAGTCCCCGGACTAGCGGGACCTACGAGCAGTACTTC. Protein sequence: CASSPRTSGTYEQYF.

Points on this clonotype: Being one base from a much bigger clone, this may be a read error. CDR3 DNA sequence: TGTGCCATCTTACCCGGGACAACAGCTGAAGCTTTCTTT. Encoded protein: CAILPGTTAEAFF. The rearrangement links TRBV2 to TRBJ1-1; a possible D gene is TRBD1 (6 bases). The V gene's germline CDR1 is SNHLY and CDR2 FYNNEI. The V gene lost 10 bases and the J gene lost 6 bases, with 18 bases spanning the gap. The CDR3 runs 13 residues.

This clonotype was found a few times. The chain links TRBV7-6 to TRBJ1-2, with D perhaps matching TRBD1 (6 bases). V lost 5 bases and J 6 bases, leaving 13 bases between the germline ends. Germline V gene sequence: CDR1 SGHVS, CDR2 FNYEAQ. The CDR3 sequence is 13 residues long. The CDR3 loop reads CASSDGAGDGYTF. CDR3 DNA: TGTGCCAGCAGCGACGGGGCAGGGGATGGCTACACCTTC.